The source of this T cell receptor beta chain is a study of low-dose radiotherapy and immunotherapy resistance in tumors. Whole-study context: Treatment of Cohort 2 consisted of 1 Gy per fraction every two weeks, amounting to 13 Gy over 26 weeks.

The time point denotes: after trial treatment. Treatment here: LDRT plus nivolumab, ipilimumab, low-dose cyclophosphamide and aspirin (RACIN trial). This CDR3 spans 16 amino acids. Germline CDR1 reads SGHAT; CDR2 reads FQNNGV. V lost 0 bases to trimming and J lost 6 bases, with 15 bases between them. With a V-primer adapter and a constant-region primer, TCRs were amplified for roughly 20 PCR cycles. From the reads, TCRdb called clonotypes with MiXCR, one entry per CDR3 protein. The table lists about 52,000 distinct CDR3 sequences, around 35% of them singletons. The table lists this clonotype with many counts.

This sample comprised PBMCs, obtained after low-dose radiotherapy plus immunotherapy. The TCR was taken from a male donor with rectosigmoid adenocarcinoma. This chain connects TRBV11-2 to TRBJ2-1; D possibly corresponds to TRBD2 (6 bases). The CDR3 here is CASSLEDAAGSNEQFF. The CDR3 DNA sequence: TGTGCCAGCAGCTTAGAAGACGCGGCGGGGTCCAATGAGCAGTTCTTC.